What follows is one T cell receptor (beta chain) and its context. The antigen remains unidentified. This entry comes from a study of immune evolution from preneoplasia to lung adenocarcinoma. Libraries were prepared by immunoSEQ multiplex PCR; TCRdb keeps only in-frame clonotypes and omits some of them. The table shows roughly 21,000 clones, with around 75% occurring only once. Study outcomes and limitations: Later-stage lesions appeared to have more T cells, more diversity, less clonality.

The CDR3 loop spans 13 amino acids. Germline CDR1 and CDR2: WSHSY and SAAADI. With 4 bases removed from V and 1 base from J, the gap between germline ends came to 7 bases. The J gene is TRBJ1-2, the V gene TRBV10-2; D gene uncertain. The sequenced sample was FFPE invasive lung adenocarcinoma tissue. The sequence was collected from a person between 60 and 69 years old with lung adenocarcinoma. Here the CDR3 DNA reads TGCGCCAGCAGTGTGGGCCTTAACTATGGCTACACCTTC. This sequence encodes CASSVGLNYGYTF.